This TCR beta chain is drawn from a study of CXCR3-negative and CXCR3-positive naive CD8 T cells. Findings and limits, study-wide: More hydrophobic TRB CDR3s occurred in CXCR3-positive than in CXCR3-negative naive cells.

This CDR3 comprises 14 residues. Germline loops: CDR1 SGHTA, CDR2 FQGTGA. Libraries were UMI-labeled 5' RACE TRB cDNA. TCRdb re-called the 5' RACE reads; every CDR3 protein appears as one record, without DNA. The clone table shows around 150,000 distinct CDR3 sequences, with the ten largest holding roughly 0.39%. As for this clonotype: Its target is unknown.

The chain joins TRBV7-3 to TRBJ2-7; TCRdb outputs TRBD2, but without DNA this stays unchecked. This TCR came from a human donor in good health. Some clones in this sample may be carry-over from other donors' samples. Sequencing input: naive CXCR3+ CD8+ T cells from blood. Subset meaning: CD45RO-CCR7+CD27+CD95- naive CD8+ T cells expressing CXCR3 (TNR3+). The CDR3 here is CASSPTGGSGEQYF.